This T cell receptor (beta chain) was retrieved from a study of T cells in Graves' hyperthyroidism and ophthalmopathy. Clinical symptoms, serum thyroxine and TRAb, thyroid ultrasound and orbital computed tomography together formed the diagnostic basis. Trimming stripped 4 bases from V and 0 bases from J, with 6 bases between. Germline V gene sequence: CDR1 GTSNPN, CDR2 SVGIG (reference sequence). The CDR3 has 12 residues. Amplification targeted TCR beta CDR3 regions from RNA transcripts. Researchers ran a first-round RT-PCR on the TCR CDR3 using the HTBI primer set. TCRdb analysed the multiplex PCR reads with MiXCR anew, one entry per CDR3 protein. The profile shows over 450,000 distinct CDR3 sequences, over 13% of them singletons.

This clonotype originated in a woman aged 18 to 35 with Graves' hyperthyroidism. Sequenced sample: blood. The chain is built from TRBV30 and TRBJ1-1; D remains unclear. The CDR3 spells CAWTGMNTEAFF. As DNA, the CDR3 is TGTGCCTGGACGGGCATGAACACTGAAGCTTTCTTT. Using reference TRBV30 and TRBJ1-1 for the parts outside the CDR3, the full variable domain is SQTIHQWPATLVQPVGSPLSLECTVEGTSNPNLYWYRQAAGRGLQLLFYSVGIGQISSEVPQNLSASRPQDRQFILSSKKLLLSDSGFYLCAWTGMNTEAFFGQGTRLTVV.